This is a list of T cell receptor beta chains from one sample in a study of preoperative IRX-2 immunotherapy in early breast cancer. Assay: immunoSEQ multiplex PCR; the TCRdb copy retains only in-frame clones and omits some. The table lists approximately 11,000 clones, 80% of them singletons. This material consisted of lymph node tissue, taken before IRX-2 immunotherapy. Receptors originate from a human donor with breast cancer. The CDR3 runs from the conserved cysteine through the conserved F or W. D genes are given only for firm matches. Clone size is stated in some rows and not others, as once, few, many or a class when expanded.

d_call	clone_size	v_call	j_call	cdr3_nt	cdr3_aa
TRBD1	.	TRBV23-1	TRBJ1-5	TGCGCCAGCAGCTCGGACAGGGAGGGACCCCAGCATTTT	CASSSDREGPQHF
.	.	TRBV7-1	TRBJ1-3	TGTGCCAGCAGCTTAGTAGGCAGGTCTGGAAACACCATATATTTT	CASSLVGRSGNTIYF
.	few	TRBV7-1	TRBJ1-5	TGTGCCAGCACCACACGAAGCAATCAGCCCCAGCATTTT	CASTTRSNQPQHF
.	.	TRBV10-3	TRBJ2-7	TGTGCCATCAGTGAGTCTGAACAGGGGAGGTACGAGCAGTACTTC	CAISESEQGRYEQYF
.	few	TRBV6-8	TRBJ1-3	TGTGCCAGCAGTTCTTTGCGAGGGGGGACCGGAAACACCATATATTTT	CASSSLRGGTGNTIYF
TRBD2	.	TRBV6-8	TRBJ2-3	TGTGCCAGCAGTCCTAGCGGGAGGGTCCCCACAGATACGCAGTATTTT	CASSPSGRVPTDTQYF